This T cell receptor beta chain was sequenced in a study of Graves' ophthalmopathy and Graves' hyperthyroidism. The study's findings and limits: The study's model predicted ophthalmopathy progression at about 68% sensitivity and around 75% specificity.

Beta-chain TCR CDR3 regions were amplified from RNA transcripts. RT-PCR was first run with HTBI primers, then multiplex PCR in a second round. Via MiXCR, TCRdb re-called the multiplex PCR reads, giving one row per CDR3 protein. The sample gives approximately 500,000 distinct CDR3 sequences, roughly 14% of which show up once; roughly 10% is in the top ten. Establishment of the diagnosis relied upon clinical symptoms, serum thyroxine, TRAb, thyroid ultrasound and orbital computed tomography. The V end lost 5 bases, the J end lost 0 bases, and 10 bases lay between the germline ends. The CDR3 is 14 residues long. Germline V gives CDR1 LGHDT, CDR2 YNNKEL (reference sequence). This clonotype has a count of ten or more. The antigen remains unidentified.

The material sequenced was blood. The sequence was obtained from a woman in her thirties with Graves' ophthalmopathy. This rearrangement joins TRBV3-1 to TRBJ1-2; unclear D gene. DNA of the CDR3: TGTGCCAGCAGCGATCACGAAGCTAACTATGGCTACACCTTC. This gives the protein CASSDHEANYGYTF.